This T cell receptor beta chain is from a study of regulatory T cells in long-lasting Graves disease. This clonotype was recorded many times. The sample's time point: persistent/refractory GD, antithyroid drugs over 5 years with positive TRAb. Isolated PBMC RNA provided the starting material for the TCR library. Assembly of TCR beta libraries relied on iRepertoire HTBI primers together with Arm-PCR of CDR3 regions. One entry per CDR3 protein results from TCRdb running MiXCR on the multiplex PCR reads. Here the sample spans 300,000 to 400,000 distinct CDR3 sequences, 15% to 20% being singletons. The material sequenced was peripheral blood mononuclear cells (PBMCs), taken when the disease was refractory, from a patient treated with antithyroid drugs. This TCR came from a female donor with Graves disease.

The CDR3 DNA sequence: TGTGCCAGCACCCTAGGGTACAGGGGGAGCAATCAGCCCCAGCATTTT. Protein product: CASTLGYRGSNQPQHF. The chain joins TRBV6-1 to TRBJ1-5, with TRBD1 identical over 8 bases. The germline V gene encodes CDR1 MNHNS and CDR2 SASEGT. Germline trimming cut 7 bases from V and 1 base from J; bases unmatched to any gene: 9. CDR3 length: 16 amino acids.